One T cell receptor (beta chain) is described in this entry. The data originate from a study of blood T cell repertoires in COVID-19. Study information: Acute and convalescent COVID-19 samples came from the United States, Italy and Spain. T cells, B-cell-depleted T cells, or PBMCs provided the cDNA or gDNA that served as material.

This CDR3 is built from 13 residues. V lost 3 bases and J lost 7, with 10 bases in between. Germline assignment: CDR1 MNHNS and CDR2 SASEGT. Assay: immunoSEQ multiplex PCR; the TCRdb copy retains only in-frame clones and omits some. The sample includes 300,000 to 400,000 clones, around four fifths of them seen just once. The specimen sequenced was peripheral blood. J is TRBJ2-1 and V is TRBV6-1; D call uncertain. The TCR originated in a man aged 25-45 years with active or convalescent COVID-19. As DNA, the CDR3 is TGTGCCAGCAGTGAGTTAGGAGTTAATGAGCAGTTCTTC. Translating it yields CASSELGVNEQFF.